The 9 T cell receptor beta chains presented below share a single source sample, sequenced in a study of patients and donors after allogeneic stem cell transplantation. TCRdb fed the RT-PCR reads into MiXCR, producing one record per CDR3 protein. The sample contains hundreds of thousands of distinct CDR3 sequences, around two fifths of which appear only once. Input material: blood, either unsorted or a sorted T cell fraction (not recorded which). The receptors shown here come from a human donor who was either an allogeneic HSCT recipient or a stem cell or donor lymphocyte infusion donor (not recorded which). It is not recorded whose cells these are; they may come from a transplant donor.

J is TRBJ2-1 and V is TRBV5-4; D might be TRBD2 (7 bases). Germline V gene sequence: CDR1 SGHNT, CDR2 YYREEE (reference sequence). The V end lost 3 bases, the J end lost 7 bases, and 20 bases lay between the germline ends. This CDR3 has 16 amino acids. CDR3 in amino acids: CASSSTRGALRNEQFF. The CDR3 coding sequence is TGTGCCAGCAGCTCCACCCGGGGGGCGTTGAGGAATGAGCAGTTCTTC.

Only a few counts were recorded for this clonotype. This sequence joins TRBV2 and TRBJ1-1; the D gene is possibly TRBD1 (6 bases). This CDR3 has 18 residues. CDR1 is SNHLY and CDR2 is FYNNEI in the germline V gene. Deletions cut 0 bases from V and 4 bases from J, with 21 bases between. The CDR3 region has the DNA TGTGCCAGCAGTGAAGCAGCAGGGGTTAGGGAATCAGGCACTGAAGCTTTCTTT. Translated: CASSEAAGVRESGTEAFF.

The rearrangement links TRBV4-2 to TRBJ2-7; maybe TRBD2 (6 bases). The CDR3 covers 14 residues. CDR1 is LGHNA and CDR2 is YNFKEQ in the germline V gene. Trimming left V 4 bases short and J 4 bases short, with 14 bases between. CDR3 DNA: TGTGCCAGCAGCCCGGGGGACCGGATATACGAGCAGTACTTC. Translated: CASSPGDRIYEQYF.

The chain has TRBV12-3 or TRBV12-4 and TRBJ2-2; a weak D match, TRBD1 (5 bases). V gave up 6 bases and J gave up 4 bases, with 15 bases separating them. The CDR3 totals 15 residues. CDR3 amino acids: CASRAGFAGTGELFF. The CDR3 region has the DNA TGTGCCAGCAGGGCAGGGTTCGCAGGCACCGGGGAGCTGTTTTTT.

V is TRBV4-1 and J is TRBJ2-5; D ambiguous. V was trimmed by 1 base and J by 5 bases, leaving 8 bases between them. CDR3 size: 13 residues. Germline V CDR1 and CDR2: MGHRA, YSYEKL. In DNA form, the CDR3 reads TGCGCCAGCAGCCAAGTGGCGACGGAGACCCAGTACTTC. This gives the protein CASSQVATETQYF.

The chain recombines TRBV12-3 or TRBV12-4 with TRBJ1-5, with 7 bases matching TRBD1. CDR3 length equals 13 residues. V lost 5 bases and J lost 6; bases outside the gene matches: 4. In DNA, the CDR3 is TGTGCCAGCAGTACAGGGGAAATTCAGCCCCAGCATTTT. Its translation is CASSTGEIQPQHF.

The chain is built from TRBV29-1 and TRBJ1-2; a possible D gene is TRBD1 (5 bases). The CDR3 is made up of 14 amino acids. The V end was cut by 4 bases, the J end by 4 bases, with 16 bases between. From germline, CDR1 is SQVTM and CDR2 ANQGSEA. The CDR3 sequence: CSVVGFGGAYGYTF. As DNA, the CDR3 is TGCAGCGTTGTAGGGTTTGGGGGAGCCTATGGCTACACCTTC.

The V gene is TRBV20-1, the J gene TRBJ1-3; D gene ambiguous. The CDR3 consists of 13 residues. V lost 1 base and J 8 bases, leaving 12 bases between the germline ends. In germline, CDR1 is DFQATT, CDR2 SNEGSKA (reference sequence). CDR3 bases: TGCAGTGCTAGAGCAATGCCCGCGGACACCATATATTTT. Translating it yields CSARAMPADTIYF.

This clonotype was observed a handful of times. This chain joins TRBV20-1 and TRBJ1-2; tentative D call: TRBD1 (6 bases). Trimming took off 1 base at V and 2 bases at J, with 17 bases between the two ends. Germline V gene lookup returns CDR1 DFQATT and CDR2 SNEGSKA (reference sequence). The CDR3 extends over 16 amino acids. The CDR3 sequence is CSARGFGGRENYGYTF. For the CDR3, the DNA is TGCAGTGCTAGAGGTTTCGGGGGGCGGGAGAACTATGGCTACACCTTC.